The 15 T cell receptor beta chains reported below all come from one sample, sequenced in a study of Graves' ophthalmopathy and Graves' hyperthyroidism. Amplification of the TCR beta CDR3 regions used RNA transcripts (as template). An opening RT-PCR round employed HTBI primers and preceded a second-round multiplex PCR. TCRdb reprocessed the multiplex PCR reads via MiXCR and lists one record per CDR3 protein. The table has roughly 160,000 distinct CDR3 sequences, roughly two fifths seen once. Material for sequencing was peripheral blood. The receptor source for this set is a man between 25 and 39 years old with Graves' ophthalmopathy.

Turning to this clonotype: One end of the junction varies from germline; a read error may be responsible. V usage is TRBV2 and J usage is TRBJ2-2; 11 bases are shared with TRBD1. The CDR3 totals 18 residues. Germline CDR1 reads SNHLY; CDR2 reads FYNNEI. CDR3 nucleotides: TGTGCCAGCAGGGAAGGACAGGGGGCGAATCGAGGCACCGGGGAGCTGTTTTTT. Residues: CASREGQGANRGTGELFF.

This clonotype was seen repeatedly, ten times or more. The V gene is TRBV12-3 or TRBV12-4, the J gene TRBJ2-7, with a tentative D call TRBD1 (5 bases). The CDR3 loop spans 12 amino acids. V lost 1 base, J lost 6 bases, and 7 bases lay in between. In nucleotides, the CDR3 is TGTGCCAGCAGTTTAGGGACACTCGAGCAGTACTTC. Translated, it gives CASSLGTLEQYF.

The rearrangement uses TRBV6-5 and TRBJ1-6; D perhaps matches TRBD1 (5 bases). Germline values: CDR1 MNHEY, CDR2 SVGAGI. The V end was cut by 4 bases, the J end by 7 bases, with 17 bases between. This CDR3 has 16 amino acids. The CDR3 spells CASSSPFRGRNSPLHF. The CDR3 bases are TGTGCCAGCAGTTCCCCGTTTAGGGGTCGAAATTCACCCCTCCACTTT.

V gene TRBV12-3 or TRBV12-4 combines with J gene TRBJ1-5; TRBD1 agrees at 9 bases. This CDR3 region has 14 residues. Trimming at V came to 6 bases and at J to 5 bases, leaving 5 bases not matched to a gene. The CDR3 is CASSHTGGYQPQHF. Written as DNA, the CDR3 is TGTGCCAGCAGCCATACAGGGGGCTATCAGCCCCAGCATTTT.

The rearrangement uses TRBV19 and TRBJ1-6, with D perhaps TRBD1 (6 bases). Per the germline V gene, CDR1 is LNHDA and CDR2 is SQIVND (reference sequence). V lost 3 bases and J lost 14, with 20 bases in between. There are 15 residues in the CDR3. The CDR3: CASSMGGQLRGSLHF. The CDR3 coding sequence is TGTGCCAGTAGTATGGGAGGACAGCTACGAGGGTCCCTCCACTTT.

This CDR3 reads CASSQVYRGQGYEQYF. The CDR3 nucleotides are TGCGCCAGCAGCCAAGTGTATCGGGGGCAGGGCTACGAGCAGTACTTC. The rearrangement links TRBV4-1 to TRBJ2-7, with D perhaps matching TRBD1 or TRBD2 (6 bases each). V lost 1 base and J 3 bases, leaving 16 bases between the germline ends. Germline lookup yields CDR1 MGHRA and CDR2 YSYEKL. The CDR3 sequence is 16 residues long.

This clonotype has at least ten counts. The CDR3 DNA follows: TGTGCCAGCAGACGGACTAGAGAGGAGCAGTACTTC. Translating it yields CASRRTREEQYF. This sequence joins TRBV2 and TRBJ2-7; 7 bases map to TRBD2. CDR3 length equals 12 residues. V lost 6 bases, J lost 7 bases, and 6 bases stayed unmatched. The germline CDR1 and CDR2 sequences are SNHLY and FYNNEI.

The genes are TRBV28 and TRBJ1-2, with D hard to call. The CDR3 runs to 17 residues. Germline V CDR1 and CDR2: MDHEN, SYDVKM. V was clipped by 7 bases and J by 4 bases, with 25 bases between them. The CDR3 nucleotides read TGTGCCAGCATGGAGGGCGGGCCTATCCCCCGAGGCTATGGCTACACCTTC. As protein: CASMEGGPIPRGYGYTF.

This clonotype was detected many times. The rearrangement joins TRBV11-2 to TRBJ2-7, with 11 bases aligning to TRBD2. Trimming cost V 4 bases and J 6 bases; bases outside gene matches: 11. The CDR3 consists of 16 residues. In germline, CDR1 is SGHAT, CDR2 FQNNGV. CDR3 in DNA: TGTGCCAGCAGCTCCAATAGCGGGAGGGCTCCGGGCGAGCAGTACTTC. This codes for CASSSNSGRAPGEQYF.

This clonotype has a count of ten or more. DNA for the CDR3: TGTGCCTGGAGTGGGCAGGGCAATCAGCCCCAGCATTTT. Protein: CAWSGQGNQPQHF. The chain is built from TRBV30 and TRBJ1-5; no firm D call. This CDR3 contains 13 residues. V was pared by 1 base and J by 2 bases, with 6 bases between. Germline V gene sequence: CDR1 GTSNPN, CDR2 SVGIG (reference sequence).

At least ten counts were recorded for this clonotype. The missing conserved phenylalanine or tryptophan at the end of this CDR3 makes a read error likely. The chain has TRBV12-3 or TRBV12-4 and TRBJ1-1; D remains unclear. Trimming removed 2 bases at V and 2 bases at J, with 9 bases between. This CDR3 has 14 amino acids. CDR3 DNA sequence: TGTGCCAGCAGTTTAAACGGGCCAAACACTGAAGCTTTCCTT. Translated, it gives CASSLNGPNTEAFL.

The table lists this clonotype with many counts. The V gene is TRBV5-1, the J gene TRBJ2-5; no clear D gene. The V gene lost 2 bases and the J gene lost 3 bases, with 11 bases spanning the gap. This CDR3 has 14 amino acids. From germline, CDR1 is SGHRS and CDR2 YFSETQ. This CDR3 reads CASSFIGPEETQYF. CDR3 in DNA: TGCGCCAGCAGCTTTATAGGGCCGGAAGAGACCCAGTACTTC.

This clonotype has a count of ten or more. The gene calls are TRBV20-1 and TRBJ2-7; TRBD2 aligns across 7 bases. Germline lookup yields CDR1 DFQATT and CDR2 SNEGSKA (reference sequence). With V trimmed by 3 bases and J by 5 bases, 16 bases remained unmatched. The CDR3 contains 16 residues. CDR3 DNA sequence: TGCAGTGCTAGTGGCGCCCTAGTCGCGGGAGCAAACGAGCAGTACTTC. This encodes CSASGALVAGANEQYF.

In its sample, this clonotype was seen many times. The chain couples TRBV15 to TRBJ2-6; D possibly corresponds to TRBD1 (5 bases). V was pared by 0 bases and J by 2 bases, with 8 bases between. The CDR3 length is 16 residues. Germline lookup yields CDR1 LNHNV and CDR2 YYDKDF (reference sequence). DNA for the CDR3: TGTGCCACCAGCAGAGAAGGGGCCGCTGGGGCCAACGTCCTGACTTTC. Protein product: CATSREGAAGANVLTF.

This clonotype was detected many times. CDR3 sequence: CASSFSAGSETQYF. CDR3 DNA: TGTGCCAGCAGTTTCTCCGCAGGGAGTGAGACCCAGTACTTC. The chain has TRBV28 and TRBJ2-5; the D call may be TRBD1 or TRBD2 (5 bases each). V was cut by 3 bases and J by 5 bases, with 13 bases left in between. Per the germline V gene, CDR1 is MDHEN and CDR2 is SYDVKM. CDR3 size: 14 residues.